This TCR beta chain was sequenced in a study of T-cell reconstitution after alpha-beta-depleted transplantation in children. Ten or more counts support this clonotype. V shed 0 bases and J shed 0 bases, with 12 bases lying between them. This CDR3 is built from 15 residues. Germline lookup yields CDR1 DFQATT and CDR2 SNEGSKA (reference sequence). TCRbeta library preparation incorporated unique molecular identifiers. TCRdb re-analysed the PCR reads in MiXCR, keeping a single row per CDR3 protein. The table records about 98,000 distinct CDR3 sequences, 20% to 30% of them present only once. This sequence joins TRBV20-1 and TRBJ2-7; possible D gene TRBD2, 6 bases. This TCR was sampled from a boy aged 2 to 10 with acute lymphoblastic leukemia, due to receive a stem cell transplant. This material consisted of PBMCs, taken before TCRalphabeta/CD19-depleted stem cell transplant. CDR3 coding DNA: TGCAGTGCTAGAGATTACGGCGGGATCTCCTACGAGCAGTACTTC. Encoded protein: CSARDYGGISYEQYF.